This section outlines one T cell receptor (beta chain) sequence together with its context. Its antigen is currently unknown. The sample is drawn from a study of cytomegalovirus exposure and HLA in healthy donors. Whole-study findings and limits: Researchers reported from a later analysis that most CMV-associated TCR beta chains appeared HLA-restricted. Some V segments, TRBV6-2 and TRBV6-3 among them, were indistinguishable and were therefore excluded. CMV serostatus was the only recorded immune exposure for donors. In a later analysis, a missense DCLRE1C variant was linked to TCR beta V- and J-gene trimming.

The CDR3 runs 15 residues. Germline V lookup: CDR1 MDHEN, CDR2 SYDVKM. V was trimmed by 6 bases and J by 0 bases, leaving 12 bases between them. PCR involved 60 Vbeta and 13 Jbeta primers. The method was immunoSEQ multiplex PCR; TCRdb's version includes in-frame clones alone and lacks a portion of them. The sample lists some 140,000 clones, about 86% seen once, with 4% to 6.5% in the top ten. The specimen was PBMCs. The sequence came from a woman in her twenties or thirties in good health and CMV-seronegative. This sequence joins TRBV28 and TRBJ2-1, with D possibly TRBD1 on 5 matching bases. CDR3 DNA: TGTGCCAGCAGGCCACAGGTATTCTCCTACAATGAGCAGTTCTTC. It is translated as CASRPQVFSYNEQFF.